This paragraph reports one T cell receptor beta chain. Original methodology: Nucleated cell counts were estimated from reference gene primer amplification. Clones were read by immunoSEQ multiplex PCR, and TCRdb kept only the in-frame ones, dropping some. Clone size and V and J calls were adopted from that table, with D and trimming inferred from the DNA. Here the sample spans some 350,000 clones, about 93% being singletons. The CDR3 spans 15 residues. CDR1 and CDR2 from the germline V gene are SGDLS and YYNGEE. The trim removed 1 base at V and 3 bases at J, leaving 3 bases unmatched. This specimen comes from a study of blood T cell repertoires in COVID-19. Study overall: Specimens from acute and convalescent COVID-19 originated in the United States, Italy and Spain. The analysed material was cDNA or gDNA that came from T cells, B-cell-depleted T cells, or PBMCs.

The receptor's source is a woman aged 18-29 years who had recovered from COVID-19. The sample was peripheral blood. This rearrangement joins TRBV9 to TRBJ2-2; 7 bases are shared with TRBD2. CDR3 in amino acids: CASSVRLADTGELFF. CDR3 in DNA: TGTGCCAGCAGCGTAAGGCTAGCGGACACCGGGGAGCTGTTTTTT.